The clone carrying this T cell receptor (beta chain) was seen ten or more times. Germline CDR1 reads MNHNS; CDR2 reads SASEGT. Trimming at V came to 6 bases and at J to 7 bases, leaving 9 bases not matched to a gene. This CDR3 is built from 14 residues. The data were obtained in a study of prognosis after radiotherapy for stage I lung cancer. Two rounds of multiplex PCR amplified TCR beta CDR3 from genomic DNA. Specific primers for each TRBV and TRBJ gene were what first-round PCR used. TCRdb re-analysed the multiplex PCR reads in MiXCR, keeping a single row per CDR3 protein. The profile shows about 35,000 distinct CDR3 sequences, approximately 36% of them singletons.

This chain connects TRBV6-1 to TRBJ2-4; TRBD1 agrees at 7 bases. The receptor comes from a donor over 45 with non-small cell lung cancer. The starting material was PBMCs, obtained before or after stereotactic body radiation therapy (not recorded which). The CDR3 reads CASSRDSSYNIQYF. The CDR3 DNA reads TGTGCCAGCAGCAGGGACAGCTCGTACAACATTCAGTACTTC.